This TCR beta chain was profiled in a study of blood T cells in healthy people across ages. With regard to this clonotype: The antigen is not known. A much larger clone differs from this one at a single base, so this may be a read error.

Study-wide findings and caveats: Whereas aged donors had fewer naive CD4+ cells, long-lived donors had more of them and higher diversity.

CDR1 is SGHTA, CDR2 FQGNSA, per germline. Trimming stripped 0 bases from V and 2 bases from J, with 11 bases between. This CDR3 has 15 residues. The authors ran a second PCR of 7 to 11 cycles using a sample-barcoded 5' primer and a J-beta primer mix. TCRdb reprocessed the 5' RACE reads with MiXCR, giving one entry per CDR3 protein. The sample consists of 850,000 to 950,000 distinct CDR3 sequences, less than 35% of them appearing once. J is TRBJ2-7 and V is TRBV7-2; D might be TRBD1 or TRBD2, each matching 6 bases. The sequencing sample was made of blood. The sequence derives from a woman of 80 years or more in good health. CDR3 DNA sequence: TGTGCCAGCAGCTTAGCAGGGGGGTTCCCCTACGAGCAGTACGTC. It encodes CASSLAGGFPYEQYV.